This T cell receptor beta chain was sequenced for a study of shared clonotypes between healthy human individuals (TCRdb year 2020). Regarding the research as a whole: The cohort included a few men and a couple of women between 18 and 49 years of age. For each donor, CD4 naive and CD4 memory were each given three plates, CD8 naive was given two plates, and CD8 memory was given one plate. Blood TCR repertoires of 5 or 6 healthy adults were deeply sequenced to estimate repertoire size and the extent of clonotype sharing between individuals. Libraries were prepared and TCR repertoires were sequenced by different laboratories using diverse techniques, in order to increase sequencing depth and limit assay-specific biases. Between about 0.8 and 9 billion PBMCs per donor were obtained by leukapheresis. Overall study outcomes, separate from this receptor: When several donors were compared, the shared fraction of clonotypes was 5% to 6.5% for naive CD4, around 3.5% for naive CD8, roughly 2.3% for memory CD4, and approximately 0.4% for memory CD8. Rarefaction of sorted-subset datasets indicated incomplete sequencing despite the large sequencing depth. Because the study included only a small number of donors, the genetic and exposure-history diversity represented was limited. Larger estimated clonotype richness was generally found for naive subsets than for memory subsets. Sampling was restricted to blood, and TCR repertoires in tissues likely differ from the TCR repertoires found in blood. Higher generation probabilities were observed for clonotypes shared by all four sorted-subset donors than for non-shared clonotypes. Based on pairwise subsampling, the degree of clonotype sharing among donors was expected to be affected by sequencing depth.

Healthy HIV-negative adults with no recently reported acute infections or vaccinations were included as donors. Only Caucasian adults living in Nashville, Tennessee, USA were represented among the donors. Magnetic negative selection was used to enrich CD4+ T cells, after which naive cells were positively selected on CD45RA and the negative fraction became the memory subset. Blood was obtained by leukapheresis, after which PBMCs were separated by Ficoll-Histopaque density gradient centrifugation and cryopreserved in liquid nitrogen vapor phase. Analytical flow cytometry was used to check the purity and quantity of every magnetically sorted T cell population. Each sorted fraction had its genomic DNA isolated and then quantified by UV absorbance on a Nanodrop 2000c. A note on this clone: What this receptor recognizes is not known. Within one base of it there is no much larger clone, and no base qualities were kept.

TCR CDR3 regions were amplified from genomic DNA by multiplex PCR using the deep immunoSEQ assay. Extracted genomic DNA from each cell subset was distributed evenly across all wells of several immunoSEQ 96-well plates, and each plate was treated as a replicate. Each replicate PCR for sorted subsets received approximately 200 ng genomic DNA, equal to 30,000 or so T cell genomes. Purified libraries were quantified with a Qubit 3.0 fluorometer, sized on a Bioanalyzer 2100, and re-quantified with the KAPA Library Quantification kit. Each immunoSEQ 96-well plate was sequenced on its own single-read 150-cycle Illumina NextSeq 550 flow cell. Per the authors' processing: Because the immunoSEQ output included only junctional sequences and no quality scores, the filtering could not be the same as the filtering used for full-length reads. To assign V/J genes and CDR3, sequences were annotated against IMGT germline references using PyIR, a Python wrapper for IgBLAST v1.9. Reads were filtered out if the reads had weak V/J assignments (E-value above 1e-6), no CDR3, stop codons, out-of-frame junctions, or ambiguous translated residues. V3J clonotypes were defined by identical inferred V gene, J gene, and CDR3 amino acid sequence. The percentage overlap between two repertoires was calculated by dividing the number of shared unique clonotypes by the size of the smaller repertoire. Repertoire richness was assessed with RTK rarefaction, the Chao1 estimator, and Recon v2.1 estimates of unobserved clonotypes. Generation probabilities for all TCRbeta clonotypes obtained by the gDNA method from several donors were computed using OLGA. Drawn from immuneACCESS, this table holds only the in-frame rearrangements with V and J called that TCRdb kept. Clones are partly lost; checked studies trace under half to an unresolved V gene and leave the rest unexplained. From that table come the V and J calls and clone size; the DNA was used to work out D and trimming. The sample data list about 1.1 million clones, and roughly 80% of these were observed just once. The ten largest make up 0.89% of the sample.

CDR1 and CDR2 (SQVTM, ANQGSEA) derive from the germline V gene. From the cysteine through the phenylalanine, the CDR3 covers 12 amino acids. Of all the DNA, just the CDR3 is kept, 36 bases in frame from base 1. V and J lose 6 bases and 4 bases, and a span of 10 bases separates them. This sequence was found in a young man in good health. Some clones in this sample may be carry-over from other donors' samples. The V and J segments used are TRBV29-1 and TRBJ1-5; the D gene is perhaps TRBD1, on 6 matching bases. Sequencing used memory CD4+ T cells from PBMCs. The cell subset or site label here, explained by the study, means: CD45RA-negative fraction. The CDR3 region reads CSVGGWNQPQHF. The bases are TGCAGCGTCGGGGGCTGGAATCAGCCCCAGCATTTT. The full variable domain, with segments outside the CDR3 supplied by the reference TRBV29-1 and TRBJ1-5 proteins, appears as SAVISQKPSRDICQRGTSLTIQCQVDSQVTMMFWYRQQPGQSLTLIATANQGSEATYESGFVIDKFPISRPNLTFSTLTVSNMSPEDSSIYLCSVGGWNQPQHFGDGTRLSIL.